The 10 T cell receptor beta chains given below trace back to one sample, sequenced in a study of blood T cells in healthy people across ages. It was with a sample-barcoded 5' primer and a J-beta primer mix that a second PCR of roughly 7 to 12 cycles was run. TCRdb ran MiXCR on the 5' RACE reads and lists one entry per CDR3 protein. The sample lists more than 650,000 distinct CDR3 sequences; 20% to 25% were seen once. Sequencing was done on a sample of blood. The receptors stem from a man aged 65-85 years in good health.

The chain links TRBV27 to TRBJ2-1; TRBD2 is a possible D gene (5 bases). Deletions cut 7 bases from V and 10 bases from J, with 17 bases between. In germline, CDR1 is MNHEY, CDR2 SMNVEV (reference sequence). This CDR3 is built from 13 residues. CDR3 DNA: TGTGCCAGCATCCCTAGCACCCCTGGGGAGCAGTTCTTC. This translates into CASIPSTPGEQFF.

This clonotype was seen a handful of times. This may stem from a read error, because a much larger clone lies one nucleotide away. This chain links TRBV20-1 with TRBJ2-1, with 9 bases identical to TRBD2. Germline loops: CDR1 DFQATT, CDR2 SNEGSKA (reference sequence). The CDR3 has 15 amino acids. Unmatched junction bases numbered 4, after V lost 2 bases and J lost 2 bases. This chain's CDR3 is CSARSGTSPYNEQFF. CDR3 DNA: TGCAGTGCTAGATCCGGGACTAGCCCCTACAATGAGCAGTTCTTC.

This clonotype was found a few times. The chain has TRBV29-1 and TRBJ2-3; 8 bases are shared with TRBD1. From germline, CDR1 is SQVTM and CDR2 ANQGSEA. This CDR3 spans 13 amino acids. With V trimmed by 7 bases and J by 2 bases, 5 bases remained unmatched. This CDR3 reads CSGGTGSTDTQYF. CDR3 DNA: TGCAGCGGGGGGACAGGTTCCACAGATACGCAGTATTTT.

Turning to this clonotype: Sequence at one end of the junction differs from germline and may be a read error. This chain joins TRBV6-2 or TRBV6-3 and TRBJ2-2; D not certain. In germline, CDR1 is MNHEY, CDR2 SVGEGT. The CDR3 has 14 amino acids. CDR3 residues: CASSAGVNTGELFF. The CDR3 DNA sequence: TGTGCCAGCTCGGCAGGCGTAAACACTGGGGAGCTGTTTTTT.

This chain links TRBV12-3 or TRBV12-4 with TRBJ2-5; a weak D match, TRBD1 (6 bases). The CDR3 totals 14 residues. Trimming removed 11 bases from V and 5 bases from J, with 21 bases in between. CDR3 DNA sequence: TGTGCCGGCCGGGAAGCTGGAAGGGGGGAGACCCAGTACTTC. Translation: CAGREAGRGETQYF.

This sequence joins TRBV5-1 and TRBJ2-3, with D possibly being TRBD2 (5 bases). Deletions cut 0 bases from V and 2 bases from J, with 19 bases between. This CDR3 has 18 amino acids. Germline CDR1 reads SGHRS; CDR2 reads YFSETQ. CDR3 nucleotides: TGCGCCAGCAGCTTGGGTTTTAGGGTTTGGACTGACACAGATACGCAGTATTTT. It codes for CASSLGFRVWTDTDTQYF.

J is TRBJ2-4 and V is TRBV2, with 7 positions matching TRBD1. The germline V gene encodes CDR1 SNHLY and CDR2 FYNNEI. V trimming: 3 bases; J trimming: 1 base; junction bases outside the gene matches: 9. The CDR3 spans 17 residues. The CDR3 DNA sequence: TGTGCCAGCAGTGATCCCCGACAGGGACGGGCCAAAAACATTCAGTACTTC. This translates into CASSDPRQGRAKNIQYF.

The chain has TRBV7-8 and TRBJ2-3; the D gene could be TRBD1 or TRBD2 (5 bases each). Germline assignment: CDR1 SGHVS and CDR2 FQNEAQ. The CDR3 is 14 residues long. V was cut by 7 bases and J by 2 bases, with 13 bases left in between. The CDR3 reads CASTPGPITDTQYF. CDR3 bases: TGTGCCAGCACCCCGGGACCCATCACAGATACGCAGTATTTT.

This chain uses TRBV3-1 with TRBJ1-2; 7 nucleotides align to TRBD1. The CDR3 has 14 amino acids. CDR1 is LGHDT and CDR2 is YNNKEL in the germline V gene (reference sequence). Losses at the gene ends were 3 bases for V and 4 bases for J; bases not matched to a gene: 5. The CDR3 sequence is CASSQGQFSYGYTF. In DNA form, the CDR3 reads TGTGCCAGCAGCCAGGGACAGTTCTCCTATGGCTACACCTTC.

This rearrangement joins TRBV20-1 to TRBJ2-1, with a tentative D call TRBD1 (5 bases). Germline lookup yields CDR1 DFQATT and CDR2 SNEGSKA (reference sequence). This CDR3 spans 20 amino acids. Deletions cut 5 bases from V and 2 bases from J, with 31 bases between. The CDR3 nucleotides are TGCAGTGCTCCTACCCGGCTGGACATAAAAAAGTTCTCCCCCTACAATGAGCAGTTCTTC. This encodes CSAPTRLDIKKFSPYNEQFF.